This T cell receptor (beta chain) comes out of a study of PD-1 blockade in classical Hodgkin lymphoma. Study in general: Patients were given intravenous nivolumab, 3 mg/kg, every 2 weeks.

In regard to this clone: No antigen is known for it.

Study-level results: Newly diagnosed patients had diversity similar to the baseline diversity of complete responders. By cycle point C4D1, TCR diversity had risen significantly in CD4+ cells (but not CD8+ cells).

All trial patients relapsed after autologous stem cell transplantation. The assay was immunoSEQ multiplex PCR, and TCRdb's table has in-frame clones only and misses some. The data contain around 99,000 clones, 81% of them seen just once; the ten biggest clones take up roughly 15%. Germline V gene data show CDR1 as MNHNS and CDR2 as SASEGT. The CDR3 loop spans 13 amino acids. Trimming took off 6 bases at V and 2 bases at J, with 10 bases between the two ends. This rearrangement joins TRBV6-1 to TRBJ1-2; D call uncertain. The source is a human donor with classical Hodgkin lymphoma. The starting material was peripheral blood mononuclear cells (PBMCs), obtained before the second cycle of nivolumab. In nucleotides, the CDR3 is TGTGCCAGCAGAGGTGCACTGAACTATGGCTACACCTTC. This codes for CASRGALNYGYTF.